Listed below are T cell receptor beta chains from one sample, sequenced in a study of cytomegalovirus exposure and HLA in healthy donors. Clones were sequenced by immunoSEQ multiplex PCR, and TCRdb holds only the in-frame ones, with some missing. The table has about 150,000 clones, more than 75% seen once. The sequenced sample was PBMCs. Every receptor here comes from a woman between 18 and 29 years old in good health and CMV-seronegative. The CDR3 runs from the conserved cysteine through the conserved F or W. The order of the fields is J gene, V gene, D gene, clone size, CDR3 DNA, CDR3 protein. D genes are given only for firm matches. Not all rows give a size; the values are once, few, many and, for expanded clones, a class.

J: TRBJ2-1
V: TRBV10-3
D: TRBD2
size: .
DNA: TGTGCCATCACCAAGGGACTAGCGGGAGGAAACGATGAGCAGTTCTTC
CDR3: CAITKGLAGGNDEQFF

J: TRBJ2-5
V: TRBV18
D: TRBD2
size: .
DNA: TGTGCCAGCTCACCACTAGCGGGGGCGGAGACCCAGTACTTC
CDR3: CASSPLAGAETQYF

J: TRBJ2-2
V: TRBV15
D: TRBD2
size: .
DNA: TGTGCCACCAGCTCGGGACTAACGAACACCGGGGAGCTGTTTTTT
CDR3: CATSSGLTNTGELFF

J: TRBJ1-2
V: TRBV28
D: TRBD1
size: .
DNA: TGTGCCAGCAGCTTCACAGGGGCCCAAGGCTACACCTTC
CDR3: CASSFTGAQGYTF

J: TRBJ1-5
V: TRBV10-3
D: .
size: once
DNA: TGTGCCATCAGTGAGTCACCGGTTCAGCCCCAGCATTTT
CDR3: CAISESPVQPQHF

J: TRBJ1-2
V: TRBV19
D: .
size: .
DNA: TGTGCCAGTAGTATAGGAAGCATGATTAACTATGGCTACACCTTC
CDR3: CASSIGSMINYGYTF

J: TRBJ2-2
V: TRBV30
D: .
size: .
DNA: TGTGCCTGGACCAGGGGCACCGGGGAGCTGTTTTTT
CDR3: CAWTRGTGELFF

J: TRBJ1-3
V: TRBV30
D: .
size: .
DNA: TGTGCCTGGTCGGGGGACTCTGGAAACACCATATATTTT
CDR3: CAWSGDSGNTIYF

J: TRBJ2-7
V: TRBV28
D: TRBD1
size: once
DNA: TGTGCCAGCAGTTTAAGGGACAGGGGACTCTACGAGCAGTACTTC
CDR3: CASSLRDRGLYEQYF

J: TRBJ2-1
V: TRBV25-1
D: TRBD2
size: .
DNA: TGTGCCAGCAGTGCCAGCGGGAGGTCAGATGAGCAGTTCTTC
CDR3: CASSASGRSDEQFF

J: TRBJ2-2
V: TRBV15
D: TRBD1
size: .
DNA: TGTGCCACCAGCTCCTCGGACAGGGTGGACACCGGGGAGCTGTTTTTT
CDR3: CATSSSDRVDTGELFF

J: TRBJ2-5
V: TRBV4-3
D: TRBD1
size: few
DNA: TGCGCCAGCAGCCAGGGACAGGGTGTCGAGACCCAGTACTTC
CDR3: CASSQGQGVETQYF

J: TRBJ1-1
V: TRBV2
D: TRBD1
size: .
DNA: TGTGCCAGCAGCTTCGGACAGGGCGAAGCTTTCTTT
CDR3: CASSFGQGEAFF

J: TRBJ1-2
V: TRBV5-1
D: TRBD1
size: .
DNA: TGCGCCAGCAGCTTGGGGACAGGAGCTAACTATGGCTACACCTTC
CDR3: CASSLGTGANYGYTF

J: TRBJ2-2
V: TRBV2
D: .
size: once
DNA: TGTGCCAGCGAGGGGGAGAACACCGGGGAGCTGTTTTTT
CDR3: CASEGENTGELFF

J: TRBJ1-2
V: TRBV7-9
D: .
size: .
DNA: TGTGCCATCGAGACAGGCAACTATGGCTACACCTTC
CDR3: CAIETGNYGYTF